The entry below describes one T cell receptor beta chain. This record belongs to a study of shared clonotypes between healthy human individuals. Trimming stripped 5 bases from V and 4 bases from J, with 12 bases between. This CDR3 is 13 amino acids long. The germline gives CDR1 SGHVS, CDR2 FQNEAQ. Measured with immunoSEQ multiplex PCR; TCRdb has only the in-frame clones, and not every one. The sample has about 2.3 million clones; 93% are singletons. The receptor comes from a man between 18 and 29 years old in good health. Some clones in this sample may be carry-over from other donors' samples. The J gene is TRBJ2-7, the V gene TRBV7-8; TRBD2 might be the D (5 bases). The sample was naive CD4+ T cells from PBMCs. This sample's subset: CD45RA+ positively selected. CDR3 in amino acids: CASSAAGVYEQYF. The DNA of the CDR3 is TGTGCCAGCAGCGCCGCCGGGGTTTACGAGCAGTACTTC.